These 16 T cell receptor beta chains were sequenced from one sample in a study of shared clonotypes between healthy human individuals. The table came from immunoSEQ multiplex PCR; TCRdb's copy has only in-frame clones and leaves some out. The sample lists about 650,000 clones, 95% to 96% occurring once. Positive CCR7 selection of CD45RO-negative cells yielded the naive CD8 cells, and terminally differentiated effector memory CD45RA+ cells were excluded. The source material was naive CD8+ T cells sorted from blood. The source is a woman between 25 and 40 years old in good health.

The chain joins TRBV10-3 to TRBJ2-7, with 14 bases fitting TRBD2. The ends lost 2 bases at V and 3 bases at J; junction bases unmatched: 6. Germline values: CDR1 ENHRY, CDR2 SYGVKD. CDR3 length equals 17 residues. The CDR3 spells CAISEGTSGSNLYEQYF. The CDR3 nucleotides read TGTGCCATCAGTGAGGGGACTAGCGGGAGTAACCTCTACGAGCAGTACTTC.

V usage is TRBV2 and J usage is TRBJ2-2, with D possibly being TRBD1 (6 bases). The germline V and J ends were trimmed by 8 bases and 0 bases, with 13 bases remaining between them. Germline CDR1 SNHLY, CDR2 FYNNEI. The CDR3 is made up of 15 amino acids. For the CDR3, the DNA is TGTGCCAGCGGGGGCGGGTATACGAACACCGGGGAGCTGTTTTTT. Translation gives CASGGGYTNTGELFF. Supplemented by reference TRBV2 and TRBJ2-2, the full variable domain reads EPEVTQTPSHQVTQMGQEVILRCVPISNHLYFYWYRQILGQKVEFLVSFYNNEISEKSEIFDDQFSVERPDGSNFTLKIRSTKLEDSAMYFCASGGGYTNTGELFFGEGSRLTVL.

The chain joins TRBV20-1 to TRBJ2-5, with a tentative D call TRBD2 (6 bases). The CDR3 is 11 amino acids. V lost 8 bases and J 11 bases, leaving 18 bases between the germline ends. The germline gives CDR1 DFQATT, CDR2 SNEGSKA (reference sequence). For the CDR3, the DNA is TGCAGTCTACCGCGTCGGGACTTGCAGTACTTC. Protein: CSLPRRDLQYF.

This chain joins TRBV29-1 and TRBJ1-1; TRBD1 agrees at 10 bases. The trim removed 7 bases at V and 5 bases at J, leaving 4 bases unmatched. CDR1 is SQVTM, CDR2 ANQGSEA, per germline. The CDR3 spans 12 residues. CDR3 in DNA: TGCAGCGGACAGGGGGCGTTGACTGAAGCTTTCTTT. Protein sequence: CSGQGALTEAFF. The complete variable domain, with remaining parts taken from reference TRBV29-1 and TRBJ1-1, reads SAVISQKPSRDICQRGTSLTIQCQVDSQVTMMFWYRQQPGQSLTLIATANQGSEATYESGFVIDKFPISRPNLTFSTLTVSNMSPEDSSIYLCSGQGALTEAFFGQGTRLTVV.

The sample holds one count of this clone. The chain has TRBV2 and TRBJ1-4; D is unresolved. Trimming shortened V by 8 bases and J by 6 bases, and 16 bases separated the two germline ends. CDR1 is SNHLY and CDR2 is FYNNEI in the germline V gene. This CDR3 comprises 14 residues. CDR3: CASRLTGEHEKLFF. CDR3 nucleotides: TGTGCCAGCCGCCTTACCGGGGAACATGAAAAACTGTTTTTT.

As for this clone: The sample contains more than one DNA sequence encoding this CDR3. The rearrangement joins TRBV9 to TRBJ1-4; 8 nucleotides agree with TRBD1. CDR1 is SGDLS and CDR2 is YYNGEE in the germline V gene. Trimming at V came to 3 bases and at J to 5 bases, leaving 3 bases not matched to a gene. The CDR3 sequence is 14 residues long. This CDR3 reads CASSATGGNEKLFF. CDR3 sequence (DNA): TGTGCCAGCAGCGCCACAGGGGGAAATGAAAAACTGTTTTTT.

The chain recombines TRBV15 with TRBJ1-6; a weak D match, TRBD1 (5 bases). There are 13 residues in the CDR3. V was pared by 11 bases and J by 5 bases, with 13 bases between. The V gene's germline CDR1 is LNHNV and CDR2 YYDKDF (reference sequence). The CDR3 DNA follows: TGTGCCTCCCGGGACTTCGATAATTCACCCCTCCACTTT. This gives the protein CASRDFDNSPLHF.

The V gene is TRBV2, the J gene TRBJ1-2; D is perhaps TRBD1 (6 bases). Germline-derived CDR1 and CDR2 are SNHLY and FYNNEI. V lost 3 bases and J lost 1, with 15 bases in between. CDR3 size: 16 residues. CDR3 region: CASSDAGDPLNYGYTF. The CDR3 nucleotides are TGTGCCAGCAGTGACGCAGGGGACCCACTTAACTATGGCTACACCTTC.

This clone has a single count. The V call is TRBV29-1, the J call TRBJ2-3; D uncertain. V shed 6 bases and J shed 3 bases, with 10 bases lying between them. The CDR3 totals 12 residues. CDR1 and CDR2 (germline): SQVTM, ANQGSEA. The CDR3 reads CSVGSTTDTQYF. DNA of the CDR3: TGCAGCGTCGGCTCCACTACAGATACGCAGTATTTT.

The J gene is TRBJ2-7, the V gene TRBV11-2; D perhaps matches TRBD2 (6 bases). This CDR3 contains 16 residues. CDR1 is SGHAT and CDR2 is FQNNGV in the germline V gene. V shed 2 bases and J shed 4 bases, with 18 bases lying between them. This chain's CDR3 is CASSLTYAGPRYEQYF. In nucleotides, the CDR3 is TGTGCCAGCAGCTTAACTTACGCGGGACCTAGGTACGAGCAGTACTTC.

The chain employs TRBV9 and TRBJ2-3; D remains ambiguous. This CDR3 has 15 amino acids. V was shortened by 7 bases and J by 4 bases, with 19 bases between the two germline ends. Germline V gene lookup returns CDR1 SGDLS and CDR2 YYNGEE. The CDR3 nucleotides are TGTGCCAGCTTCCCGTGGGTAACCAGTGCAGATACGCAGTATTTT. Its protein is CASFPWVTSADTQYF.

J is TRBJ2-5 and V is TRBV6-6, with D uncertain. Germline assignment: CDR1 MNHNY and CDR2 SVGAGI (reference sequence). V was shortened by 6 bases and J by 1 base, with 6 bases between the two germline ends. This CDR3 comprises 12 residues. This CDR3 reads CASRDPQETQYF. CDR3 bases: TGTGCCAGCAGGGACCCCCAAGAGACCCAGTACTTC.

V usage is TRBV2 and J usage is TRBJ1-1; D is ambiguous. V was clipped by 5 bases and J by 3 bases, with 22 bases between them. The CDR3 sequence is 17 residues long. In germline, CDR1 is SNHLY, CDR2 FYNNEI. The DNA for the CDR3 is TGTGCCAGCAGTAAGAGTTCGGAGAGGGTAAAGGACACTGAAGCTTTCTTT. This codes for CASSKSSERVKDTEAFF.

The CDR3 sequence: CASNRMLAEQETQYF. The CDR3, as DNA: TGCGCCAGCAATCGGATGCTAGCGGAACAAGAGACCCAGTACTTC. The chain uses TRBV5-1 and TRBJ2-5; 7 bases line up with TRBD2. Germline values: CDR1 SGHRS, CDR2 YFSETQ. The trim removed 6 bases at V and 2 bases at J, leaving 10 bases unmatched. CDR3 size: 15 residues.

CDR3 in DNA: TGTGCCAGCAGCCGGGACAGGCGGGTCGAGCAGTACTTC. Protein sequence: CASSRDRRVEQYF. This rearrangement joins TRBV13 to TRBJ2-7, with 8 bases that match TRBD1. Unmatched junction bases numbered 6, after V lost 5 bases and J lost 6 bases. This CDR3 has 13 residues. Per the germline V gene, CDR1 is PRHDT and CDR2 is FYEKMQ (reference sequence).

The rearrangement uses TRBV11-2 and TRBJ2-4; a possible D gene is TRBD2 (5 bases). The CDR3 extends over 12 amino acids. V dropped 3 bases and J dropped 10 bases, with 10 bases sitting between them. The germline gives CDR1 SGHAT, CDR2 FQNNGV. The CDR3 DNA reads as TGTGCCAGCAGCTTCGGAGGACGGATTCAGTACTTC. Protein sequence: CASSFGGRIQYF.